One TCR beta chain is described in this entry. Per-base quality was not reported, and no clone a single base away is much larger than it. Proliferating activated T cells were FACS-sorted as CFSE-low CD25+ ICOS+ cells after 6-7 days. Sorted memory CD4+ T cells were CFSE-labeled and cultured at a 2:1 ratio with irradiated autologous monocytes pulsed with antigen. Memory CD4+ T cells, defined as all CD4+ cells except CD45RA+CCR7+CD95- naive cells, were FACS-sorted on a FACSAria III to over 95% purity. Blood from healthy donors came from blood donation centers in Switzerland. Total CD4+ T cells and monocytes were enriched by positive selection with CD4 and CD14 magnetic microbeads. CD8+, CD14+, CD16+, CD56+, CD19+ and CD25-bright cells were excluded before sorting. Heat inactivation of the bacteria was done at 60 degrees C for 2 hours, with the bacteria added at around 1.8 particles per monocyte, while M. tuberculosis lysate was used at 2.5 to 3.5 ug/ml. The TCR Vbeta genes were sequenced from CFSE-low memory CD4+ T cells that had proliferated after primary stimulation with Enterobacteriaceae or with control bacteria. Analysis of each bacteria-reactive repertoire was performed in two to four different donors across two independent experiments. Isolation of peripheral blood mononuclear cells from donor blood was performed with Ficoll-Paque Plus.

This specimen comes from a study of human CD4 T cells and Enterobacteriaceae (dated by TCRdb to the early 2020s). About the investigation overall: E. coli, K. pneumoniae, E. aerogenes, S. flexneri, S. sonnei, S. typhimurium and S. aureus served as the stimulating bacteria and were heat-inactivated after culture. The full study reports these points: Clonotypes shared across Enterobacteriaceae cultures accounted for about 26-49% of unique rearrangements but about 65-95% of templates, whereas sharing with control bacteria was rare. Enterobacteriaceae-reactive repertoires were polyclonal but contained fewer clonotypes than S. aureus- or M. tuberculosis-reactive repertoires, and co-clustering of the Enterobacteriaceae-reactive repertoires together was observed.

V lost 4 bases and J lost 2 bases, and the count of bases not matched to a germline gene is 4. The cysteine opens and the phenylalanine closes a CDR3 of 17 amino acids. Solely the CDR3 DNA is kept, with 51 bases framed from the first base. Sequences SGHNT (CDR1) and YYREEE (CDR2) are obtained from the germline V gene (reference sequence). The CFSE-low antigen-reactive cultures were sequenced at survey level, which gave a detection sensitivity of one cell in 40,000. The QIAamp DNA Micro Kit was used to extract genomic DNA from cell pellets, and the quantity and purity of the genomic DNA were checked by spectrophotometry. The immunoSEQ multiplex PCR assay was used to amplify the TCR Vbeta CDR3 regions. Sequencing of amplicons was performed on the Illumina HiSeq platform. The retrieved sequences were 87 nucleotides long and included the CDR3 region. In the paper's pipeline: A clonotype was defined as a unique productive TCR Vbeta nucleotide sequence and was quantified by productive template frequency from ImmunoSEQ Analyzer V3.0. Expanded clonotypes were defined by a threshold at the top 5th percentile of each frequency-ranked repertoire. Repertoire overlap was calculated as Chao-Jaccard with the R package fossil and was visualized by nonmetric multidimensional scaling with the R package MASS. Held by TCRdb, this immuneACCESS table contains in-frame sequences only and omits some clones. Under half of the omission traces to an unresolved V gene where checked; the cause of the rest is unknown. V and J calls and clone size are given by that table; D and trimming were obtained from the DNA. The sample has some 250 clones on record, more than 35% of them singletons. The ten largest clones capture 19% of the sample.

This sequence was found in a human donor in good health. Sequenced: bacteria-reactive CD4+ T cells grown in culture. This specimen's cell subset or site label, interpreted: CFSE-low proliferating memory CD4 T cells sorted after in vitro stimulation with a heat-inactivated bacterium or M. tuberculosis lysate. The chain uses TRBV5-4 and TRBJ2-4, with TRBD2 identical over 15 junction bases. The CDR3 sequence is CASSTGLAGGPKNIQYF. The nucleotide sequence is TGTGCCAGCAGCACAGGACTAGCGGGGGGGCCCAAAAACATTCAGTACTTC.